A single sample gave rise to the 9 T cell receptor beta chains below, sequenced in a study of technical replicates of blood from a handful of donors. TCRdb's copy holds only in-frame clones and misses some; the assay was immunoSEQ multiplex PCR. Here the sample spans roughly 68,000 clones, roughly 97% being singletons. Sequencing used T cells isolated from PBMCs. Receptors originate from a human donor in good health.

V usage is TRBV7-9 and J usage is TRBJ2-2; 13 bases fit TRBD2. Germline V gene sequence: CDR1 SEHNR, CDR2 FQNEAQ (reference sequence). The CDR3 length is 15 residues. J lost 7 bases, V lost 5 bases, and 4 bases had no gene match. The CDR3 here is CASSRTSGSVGELFF. The CDR3 DNA reads as TGTGCCAGCAGCCGGACTAGCGGGAGTGTCGGGGAGCTGTTTTTT.

The rearrangement joins TRBV13 to TRBJ2-1, with 8 bases identical to TRBD2. V was pared by 6 bases and J by 13 bases, with 8 bases of the junction left unmatched. Germline values: CDR1 PRHDT, CDR2 FYEKMQ (reference sequence). CDR3 length: 12 residues. CDR3 region: CASRGGAGAQFF. For the CDR3, the DNA is TGTGCCAGCAGGGGGGGAGCGGGAGCCCAGTTCTTC. Variable domain in full (rest from reference TRBV13 and TRBJ2-1): AAGVIQSPRHLIKEKRETATLKCYPIPRHDTVYWYQQGPGQDPQFLISFYEKMQSDKGSIPDRFSAQQFSDYHSELNMSSLELGDSALYFCASRGGAGAQFFGPGTRLTVL.

The chain recombines TRBV6-5 with TRBJ1-1; weak D call: TRBD1 (6 bases). Germline assignment: CDR1 MNHEY and CDR2 SVGAGI. Trimming pared 2 bases from V and 4 bases from J, leaving 14 bases between. CDR3 size: 15 residues. Here the CDR3 DNA reads TGTGCCAGCAGTTACGAGGGGGTAGACTTCACTGAAGCTTTCTTT. It codes for CASSYEGVDFTEAFF.

This chain links TRBV10-3 with TRBJ2-1, with D perhaps matching TRBD2 (5 bases). V was cut by 5 bases and J by 7 bases, with 9 bases left in between. Germline lookup yields CDR1 ENHRY and CDR2 SYGVKD. The CDR3 loop spans 12 amino acids. This chain's CDR3 is CAISLTTNEQFF. CDR3 nucleotide sequence: TGTGCCATCAGTCTGACTACGAATGAGCAGTTCTTC.

V gene TRBV27 combines with J gene TRBJ2-7, with 7 bases lining up with TRBD2. Germline CDR1 reads MNHEY; CDR2 reads SMNVEV (reference sequence). The CDR3 length is 14 residues. J gave up 4 bases and V 3 bases, and 6 bases lay outside the gene matches. CDR3 coding DNA: TGTGCCAGCAGTTTTGCGGGAGATGCGTACGAGCAGTACTTC. Translation: CASSFAGDAYEQYF.

The J gene is TRBJ2-3, the V gene TRBV11-3; TRBD1 might be the D (6 bases). The germline V gene has CDR1 SGHNT and CDR2 YENEEA. V gave up 1 base and J gave up 10 bases, with 21 bases separating them. CDR3 size: 16 residues. As DNA, the CDR3 is TGTGCCAGCAGCTTAGTCGGGGTACAGGGAAAGGGGTCGCAGTATTTT. Encoded protein: CASSLVGVQGKGSQYF.

The chain has TRBV2 and TRBJ1-5; the match to TRBD1 covers 7 bases. This CDR3 has 18 residues. Per the germline V gene, CDR1 is SNHLY and CDR2 is FYNNEI. V trimming: 2 bases; J trimming: 5 bases; junction bases outside the gene matches: 15. The DNA of the CDR3 is TGTGCCAGCAGTGAATACTCAGTGCGGGGACAGCCCGATCAGCCCCAGCATTTT. This codes for CASSEYSVRGQPDQPQHF.

The rearrangement joins TRBV7-8 to TRBJ2-1; 9 bases match TRBD1. The germline gives CDR1 SGHVS, CDR2 FQNEAQ. The CDR3 contains 18 residues. Germline trimming cut 1 base from V and 4 bases from J; bases unmatched to any gene: 11. CDR3 in DNA: TGTGCCAGCAGCTTAGGACCGGGCAGGGGACAGGGTTACAATGAGCAGTTCTTC. Its protein is CASSLGPGRGQGYNEQFF. The full variable domain, in which reference TRBV7-8 and TRBJ2-1 provide the parts outside the CDR3, is GAGVSQSPRYKVAKRGQDVALRCDPISGHVSLFWYQQALGQGPEFLTYFQNEAQLDKSGLPSDRFFAERPEGSVSTLKIQRTQQEDSAVYLCASSLGPGRGQGYNEQFFGPGTRLTVL.

The rearrangement joins TRBV11-2 to TRBJ2-7, with D unresolved. Deletions cut 5 bases from V and 5 bases from J, with 10 bases between. Germline V CDR1 and CDR2: SGHAT, FQNNGV. This CDR3 contains 12 residues. The CDR3 DNA follows: TGTGCCAGCAGCCGTACGATAGACGAGCAGTACTTC. It is translated as CASSRTIDEQYF.